Sequencing of this TCR beta chain was carried out in a study of T cell therapy after organ transplantation. Study-wide context: Therapy products were autologous CMV-specific T cells, peptide-expanded for 2 to 3 weeks.

Trimming took off 7 bases at V and 3 bases at J, with 9 bases between the two ends. The V gene's germline CDR1 is SNHLY and CDR2 FYNNEI. The CDR3 has 12 amino acids. In regard to this clone: Its antigen remains unidentified.

The method was immunoSEQ multiplex PCR; TCRdb's version includes in-frame clones alone and lacks a portion of them. The sample has roughly 48,000 clones; about 95% are singletons. This chain connects TRBV2 to TRBJ1-2; maybe TRBD1 (6 bases). The material was CD8+ T cells from blood, obtained before autologous CMV-specific T cell therapy. The TCR comes from a human patient who had received a solid organ transplant and had CMV disease. Here the CDR3 reads CASTDSYYGYTF. The CDR3 bases are TGTGCCAGCACGGACAGCTACTATGGCTACACCTTC. The whole variable domain, filled in from reference TRBV2 and TRBJ1-2, reads EPEVTQTPSHQVTQMGQEVILRCVPISNHLYFYWYRQILGQKVEFLVSFYNNEISEKSEIFDDQFSVERPDGSNFTLKIRSTKLEDSAMYFCASTDSYYGYTFGSGTRLTVV.